The T cell receptor beta chain under discussion was sequenced for a study of control samples from healthy donors and cancer patients. Germline V gives CDR1 MRHNA, CDR2 SNTAGT. The CDR3 is 13 residues long. V was pared by 3 bases and J by 7 bases, with 13 bases between. Clones were read by immunoSEQ multiplex PCR, and TCRdb kept only the in-frame ones, dropping some. The table lists 90,000 to 100,000 clones, 70% to 80% of them singletons. This receptor was obtained from a woman aged 25 to 45 in good health. The sample was blood. The chain couples TRBV6-4 to TRBJ2-7, with D possibly TRBD1 on 5 matching bases. CDR3 amino acids: CASSESGRKEQYF. The CDR3 nucleotides are TGTGCCAGCAGTGAATCAGGGCGCAAAGAGCAGTACTTC.